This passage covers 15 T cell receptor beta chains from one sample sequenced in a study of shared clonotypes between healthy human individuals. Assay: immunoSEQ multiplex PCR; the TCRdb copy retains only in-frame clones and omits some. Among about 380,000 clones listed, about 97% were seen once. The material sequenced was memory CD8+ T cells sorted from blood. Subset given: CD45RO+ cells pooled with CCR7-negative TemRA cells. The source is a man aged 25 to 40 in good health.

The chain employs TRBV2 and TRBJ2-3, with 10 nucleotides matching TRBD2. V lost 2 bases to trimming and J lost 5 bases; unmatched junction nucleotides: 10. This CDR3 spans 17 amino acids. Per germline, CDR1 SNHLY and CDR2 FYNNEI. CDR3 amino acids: CASSEQGARLAGDTQYF. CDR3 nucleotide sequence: TGTGCCAGCAGTGAACAGGGGGCGCGACTAGCGGGAGATACGCAGTATTTT.

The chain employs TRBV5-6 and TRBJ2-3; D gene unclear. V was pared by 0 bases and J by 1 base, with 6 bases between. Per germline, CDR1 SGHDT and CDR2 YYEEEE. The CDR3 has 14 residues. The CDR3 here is CASSLVDGTDTQYF. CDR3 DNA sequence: TGTGCCAGCAGCTTGGTGGATGGCACAGATACGCAGTATTTT.

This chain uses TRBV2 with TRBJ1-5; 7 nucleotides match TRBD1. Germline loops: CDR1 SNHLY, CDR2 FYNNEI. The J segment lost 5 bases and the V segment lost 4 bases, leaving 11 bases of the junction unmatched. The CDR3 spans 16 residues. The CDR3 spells CASSVGRTGTDQPQHF. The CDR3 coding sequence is TGTGCCAGCAGTGTGGGACGGACAGGAACTGATCAGCCCCAGCATTTT.

The CDR3 region has the DNA TGTGCCAGCAGTTCCCACTACGAGCAGTACTTC. Its translation: CASSSHYEQYF. This chain joins TRBV28 and TRBJ2-7; D uncertain. CDR3 length equals 11 residues. CDR1 and CDR2 from the germline V gene are MDHEN and SYDVKM. The V gene lost 4 bases and the J gene lost 3 bases, with 4 bases spanning the gap.

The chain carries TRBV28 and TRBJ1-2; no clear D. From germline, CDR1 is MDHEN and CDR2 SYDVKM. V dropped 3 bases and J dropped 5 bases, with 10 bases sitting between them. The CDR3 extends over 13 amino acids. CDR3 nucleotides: TGTGCCAGCAGTTTTGGGCTCTCATATGGCTACACCTTC. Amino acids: CASSFGLSYGYTF.

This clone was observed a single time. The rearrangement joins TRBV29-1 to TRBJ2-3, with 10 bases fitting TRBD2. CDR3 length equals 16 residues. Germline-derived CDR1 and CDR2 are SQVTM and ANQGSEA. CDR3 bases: TGCTTCCTTGGGGGTTCCGGGACTAGCGGCACAGATACGCAGTATTTT. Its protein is CFLGGSGTSGTDTQYF.

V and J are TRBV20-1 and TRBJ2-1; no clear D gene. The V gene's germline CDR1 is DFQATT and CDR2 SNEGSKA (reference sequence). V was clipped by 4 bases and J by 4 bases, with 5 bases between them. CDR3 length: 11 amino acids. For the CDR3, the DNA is TGCAGTGCTATACGTTACAATGAGCAGTTCTTC. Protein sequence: CSAIRYNEQFF.

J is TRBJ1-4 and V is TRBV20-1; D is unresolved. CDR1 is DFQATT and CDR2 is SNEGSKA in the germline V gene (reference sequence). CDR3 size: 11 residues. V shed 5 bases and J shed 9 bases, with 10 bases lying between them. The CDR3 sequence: CSALSGKKLFF. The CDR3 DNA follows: TGCAGTGCTCTTTCGGGGAAAAAACTGTTTTTT.

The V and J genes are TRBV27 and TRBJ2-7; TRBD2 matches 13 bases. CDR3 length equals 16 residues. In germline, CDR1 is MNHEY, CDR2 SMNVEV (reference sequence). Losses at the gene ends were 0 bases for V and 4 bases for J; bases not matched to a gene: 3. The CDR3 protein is CASSLSGLAGSYEQYF. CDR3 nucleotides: TGTGCCAGCAGTTTATCGGGACTAGCGGGATCGTACGAGCAGTACTTC.

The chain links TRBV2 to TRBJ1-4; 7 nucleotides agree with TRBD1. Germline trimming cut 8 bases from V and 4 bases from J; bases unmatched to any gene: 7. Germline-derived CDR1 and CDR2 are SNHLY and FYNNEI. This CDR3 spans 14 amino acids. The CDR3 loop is CASRRTGGNEKLFF. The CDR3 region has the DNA TGTGCCAGCCGAAGGACAGGCGGTAATGAAAAACTGTTTTTT.

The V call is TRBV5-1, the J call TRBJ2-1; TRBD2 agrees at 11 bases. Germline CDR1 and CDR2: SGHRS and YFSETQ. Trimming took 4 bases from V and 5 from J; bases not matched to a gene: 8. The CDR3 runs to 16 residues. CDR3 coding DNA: TGCGCCAGCAGCCAAAATATAGCGGGAGGGAACAATGAGCAGTTCTTC. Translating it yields CASSQNIAGGNNEQFF.

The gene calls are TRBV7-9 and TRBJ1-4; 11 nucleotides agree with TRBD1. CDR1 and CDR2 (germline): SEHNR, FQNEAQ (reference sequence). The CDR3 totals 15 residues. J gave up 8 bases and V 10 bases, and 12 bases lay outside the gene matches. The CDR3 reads CAIRQPGTGGEKLFF. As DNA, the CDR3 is TGTGCCATACGCCAGCCCGGGACAGGGGGGGAAAAACTGTTTTTT. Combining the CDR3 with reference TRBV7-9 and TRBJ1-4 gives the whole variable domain DTGVSQNPRHKITKRGQNVTFRCDPISEHNRLYWYRQTLGQGPEFLTYFQNEAQLEKSRLLSDRFSAERPKGSFSTLEIQRTEQGDSAMYLCAIRQPGTGGEKLFFGSGTQLSVL.

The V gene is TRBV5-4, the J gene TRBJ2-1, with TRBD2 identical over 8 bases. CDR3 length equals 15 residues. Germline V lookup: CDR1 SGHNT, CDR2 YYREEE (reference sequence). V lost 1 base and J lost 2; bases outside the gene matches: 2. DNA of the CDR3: TGTGCCAGCAGCTTGAAACTAGCGGCCTACAATGAGCAGTTCTTC. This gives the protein CASSLKLAAYNEQFF.

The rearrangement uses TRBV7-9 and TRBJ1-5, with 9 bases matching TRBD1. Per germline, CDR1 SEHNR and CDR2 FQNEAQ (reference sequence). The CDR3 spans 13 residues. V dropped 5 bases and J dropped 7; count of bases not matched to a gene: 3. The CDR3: CASSRTGEQPQHF. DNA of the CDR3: TGTGCCAGCAGCCGGACAGGGGAACAGCCCCAGCATTTT.

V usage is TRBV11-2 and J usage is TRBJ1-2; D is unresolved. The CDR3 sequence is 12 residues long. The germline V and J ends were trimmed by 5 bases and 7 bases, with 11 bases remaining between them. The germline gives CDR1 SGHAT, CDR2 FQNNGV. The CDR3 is CASSAGSGGYTF. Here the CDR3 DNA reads TGTGCCAGCAGCGCCGGGTCGGGTGGCTACACCTTC. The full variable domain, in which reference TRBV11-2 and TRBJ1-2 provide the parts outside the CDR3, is EAGVAQSPRYKIIEKRQSVAFWCNPISGHATLYWYQQILGQGPKLLIQFQNNGVVDDSQLPKDRFSAERLKGVDSTLKIQPAKLEDSAVYLCASSAGSGGYTFGSGTRLTVV.